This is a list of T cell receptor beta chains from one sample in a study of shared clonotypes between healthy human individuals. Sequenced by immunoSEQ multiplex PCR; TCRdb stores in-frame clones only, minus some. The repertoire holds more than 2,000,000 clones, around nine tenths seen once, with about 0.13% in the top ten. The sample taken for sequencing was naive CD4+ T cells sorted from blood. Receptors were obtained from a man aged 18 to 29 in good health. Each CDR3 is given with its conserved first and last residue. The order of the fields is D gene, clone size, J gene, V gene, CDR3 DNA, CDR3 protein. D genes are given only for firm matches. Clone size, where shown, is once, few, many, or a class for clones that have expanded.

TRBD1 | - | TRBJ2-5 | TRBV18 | TGTGCCAGCTCACCAGAACAGGGGGTACAAGAGACCCAGTACTTC | CASSPEQGVQETQYF
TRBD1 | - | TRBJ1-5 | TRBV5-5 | TGTGCCAGCAGCGGGGGGACAGGGCATCAGCCCCAGCATTTT | CASSGGTGHQPQHF
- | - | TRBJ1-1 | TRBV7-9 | TGTGCCAGCAGCCGAACCGGGACGGGGAACACTGAAGCTTTCTTT | CASSRTGTGNTEAFF
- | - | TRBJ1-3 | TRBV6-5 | TGTGCCAGCATTAAATACGGGACTCTTGGAAACACCATATATTTT | CASIKYGTLGNTIYF
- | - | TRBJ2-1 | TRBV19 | TGTGCCAGTAGGGGACCCAATTACAATGAGCAGTTCTTC | CASRGPNYNEQFF
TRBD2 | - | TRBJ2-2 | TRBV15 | TGTGCCACCAGCAGAGAAACTAGCGGGAGGAGGAACACCGGGGAGCTGTTTTTT | CATSRETSGRRNTGELFF
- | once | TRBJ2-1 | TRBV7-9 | TGTGCCAGCAGCTTAGCGCTCTGGGCTGGTGGCCAGTTCTTC | CASSLALWAGGQFF
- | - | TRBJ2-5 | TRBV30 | TGTGCCTGGAGCGACGGGGGCCGGGGAAGAGAGACCCAGTACTTC | CAWSDGGRGRETQYF
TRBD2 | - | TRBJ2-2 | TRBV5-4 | TGTGCCAGCAGACATTCTAGCGGGGGTAACACCGGGGAGCTGTTTTTT | CASRHSSGGNTGELFF
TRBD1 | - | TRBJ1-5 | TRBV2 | TGTGCCAGCAGGGGGACAGGAGATCAGCCCCAGCATTTT | CASRGTGDQPQHF
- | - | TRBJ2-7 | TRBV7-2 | TGTGCCAGCAGCTTAGACAGGTCGGAGCAGTACTTC | CASSLDRSEQYF
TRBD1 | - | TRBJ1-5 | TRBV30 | TGTGCCTGGGGACAGGGGGCAACCTCAGGTCAGCCCCAGCATTTT | CAWGQGATSGQPQHF
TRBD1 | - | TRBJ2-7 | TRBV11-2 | TGTGCCAGCAGCTCGGACAGGGTGGGCCTAGGCTATAAGGGACACGAGCAGTACTTC | CASSSDRVGLGYKGHEQYF
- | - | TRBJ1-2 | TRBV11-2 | TGTGCCAGCAGCACCCGACGGGAGTATGGCTACACCTTC | CASSTRREYGYTF
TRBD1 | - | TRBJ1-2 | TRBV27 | TGTGCCAGCAGGACAGGGGGGAGGGACTATGGCTACACCTTC | CASRTGGRDYGYTF
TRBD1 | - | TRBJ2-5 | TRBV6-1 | TGTGCCAGCAGTGATTCGGGACAGGGTAGGGAGACCCAGTACTTC | CASSDSGQGRETQYF
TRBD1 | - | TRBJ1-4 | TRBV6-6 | TGTGCCAGCACTCACGGGACAGGGGATGAAAAACTGTTTTTT | CASTHGTGDEKLFF
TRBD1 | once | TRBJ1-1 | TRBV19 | TGTGCCAGTAGTATAGTAGGGGGCAAGAACACTGAAGCTTTCTTT | CASSIVGGKNTEAFF
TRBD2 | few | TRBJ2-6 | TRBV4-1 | TGCGCCAGCAGTCGGACTAGCGGGCCTCCCTCTGGGGCCAACGTCCTGACTTTC | CASSRTSGPPSGANVLTF
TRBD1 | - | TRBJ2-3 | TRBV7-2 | TGTGCCAGCAGCTTCTCCGGACCAGGGGGAAGCACAGATACGCAGTATTTT | CASSFSGPGGSTDTQYF
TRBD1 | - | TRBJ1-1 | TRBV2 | TGTGCCTCTCAAAAGATTACAGGGGGCAAAGCTTTCTTT | CASQKITGGKAFF
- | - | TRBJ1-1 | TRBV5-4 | TGTGCCAGCAGCCCGGCCGGGGGCAGTACTGAAGCTTTCTTT | CASSPAGGSTEAFF
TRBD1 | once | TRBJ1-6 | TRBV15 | TGTGCCACCAGCAGGGCGGGACAGGGTTCGTCACCCCTCCACTTT | CATSRAGQGSSPLHF
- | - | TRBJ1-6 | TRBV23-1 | TGCGCCAGCAACGTGGACTCCATGGGGCATAATTCACCCCTCCACTTT | CASNVDSMGHNSPLHF
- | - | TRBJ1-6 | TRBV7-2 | TGTGCCAGCAGCTTAGCGGTACAGGGTGGTTCACCCCTCCACTTT | CASSLAVQGGSPLHF
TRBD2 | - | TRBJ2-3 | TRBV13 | TGTGCCAGCAGCTTAAGGACTAGCGGGGCTACAGATACGCAGTATTTT | CASSLRTSGATDTQYF
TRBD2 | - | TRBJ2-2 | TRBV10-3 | TGTGCCATCAGTGCAGCGGGGGGAGAAGTAACATGGGAGCTGTTTTTT | CAISAAGGEVTWELFF
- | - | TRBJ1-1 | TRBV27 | TGTGCCAGCAGTGACGGGCCGGACAAGACTGAAGCTTTCTTT | CASSDGPDKTEAFF